What follows are 8 T cell receptor beta chains derived from one specimen sequenced in a study of CD8 T cells in Susac syndrome. With random hexamers, reverse transcription was performed on about 0.45 to 1 ug of RNA. TCRdb used MiXCR to reprocess the immunoSEQ multiplex PCR reads, holding one entry per CDR3 protein. The sample includes approximately 120,000 distinct CDR3 sequences, about 95% of them seen just once. Source material: CD4+ T cells from PBMCs. These receptors originate from a human donor in good health.

The CDR3: CASSFGGDRQPQHF. DNA of the CDR3: TGTGCCAGCAGTTTTGGCGGAGATAGGCAGCCCCAGCATTTT. The chain is built from TRBV12-3 or TRBV12-4 and TRBJ1-5; D gene ambiguous. The V and J ends lost 3 bases and 7 bases respectively, with 13 bases between them. The CDR3 has 14 residues.

This clonotype appeared a single time. The chain combines TRBV2 with TRBJ2-2; D is possibly TRBD2 (6 bases). Trimming stripped 7 bases from V and 3 bases from J, with 15 bases between. Germline V gives CDR1 SNHLY, CDR2 FYNNEI. The CDR3 sequence is 15 residues long. The CDR3 reads CASKGGNRDTGELFF. The CDR3 DNA sequence: TGTGCCAGCAAAGGAGGGAACCGAGACACCGGGGAGCTGTTTTTT. The full variable domain, its missing parts supplied by reference TRBV2 and TRBJ2-2, is EPEVTQTPSHQVTQMGQEVILRCVPISNHLYFYWYRQILGQKVEFLVSFYNNEISEKSEIFDDQFSVERPDGSNFTLKIRSTKLEDSAMYFCASKGGNRDTGELFFGEGSRLTVL.

This chain uses TRBV28 with TRBJ2-3; D not resolved. Germline V gives CDR1 MDHEN, CDR2 SYDVKM. V lost 4 bases and J 2 bases, leaving 7 bases between the germline ends. CDR3 length: 13 residues. The CDR3 DNA reads as TGTGCCAGCAGTTACAAGGACACAGATACGCAGTATTTT. It encodes CASSYKDTDTQYF.

This chain connects TRBV5-1 to TRBJ2-5; the D call may be TRBD1 or TRBD2 (5 bases each). Germline CDR1 reads SGHRS; CDR2 reads YFSETQ. V was pared by 0 bases and J by 5 bases, with 14 bases between. The CDR3 extends over 15 amino acids. This chain's CDR3 is CASSLAAGSEETQYF. In nucleotides, the CDR3 is TGCGCCAGCAGCTTGGCGGCAGGGAGCGAGGAGACCCAGTACTTC.

The J gene is TRBJ2-7, the V gene TRBV9, with 7 bases lining up with TRBD1. CDR3 length: 14 residues. The V gene end was trimmed by 2 bases and the J gene end by 0 bases; junction bases not matched to a gene: 2. The germline CDR1 and CDR2 sequences are SGDLS and YYNGEE. CDR3 in DNA: TGTGCCAGCAGCGTTAGGGACAGCTCCTACGAGCAGTACTTC. Translation gives CASSVRDSSYEQYF. The full variable domain, completed using reference TRBV9 and TRBJ2-7, is DSGVTQTPKHLITATGQRVTLRCSPRSGDLSVYWYQQSLDQGLQFLIQYYNGEERAKGNILERFSAQQFPDLHSELNLSSLELGDSALYFCASSVRDSSYEQYFGPGTRLTVT.

The V call is TRBV2, the J call TRBJ2-7; no reliable D call. The CDR3 has 11 amino acids. CDR1 is SNHLY and CDR2 is FYNNEI in the germline V gene. Trimming removed 8 bases from V and 7 bases from J, with 12 bases in between. The CDR3 bases are TGTGCCAGCGCCGTGGCAGAAGAGCAGTACTTC. This codes for CASAVAEEQYF.

The chain is built from TRBV6-6 and TRBJ2-3, with D tentatively TRBD2 (5 bases). CDR3 length: 14 residues. The V and J ends lost 6 bases and 2 bases respectively, with 12 bases between them. The germline V gene encodes CDR1 MNHNY and CDR2 SVGAGI (reference sequence). CDR3 residues: CASRVGGNTDTQYF. The CDR3 DNA follows: TGTGCCAGCAGAGTAGGAGGCAACACAGATACGCAGTATTTT.

The gene calls are TRBV12-3 or TRBV12-4 and TRBJ2-5; the match to TRBD1 covers 8 bases. V lost 5 bases to trimming and J lost 4 bases; unmatched junction nucleotides: 9. The CDR3 loop spans 15 amino acids. The CDR3 DNA reads TGTGCCAGCAGTCCCCAGGCGACAGGGGCAGAGACCCAGTACTTC. As protein: CASSPQATGAETQYF.